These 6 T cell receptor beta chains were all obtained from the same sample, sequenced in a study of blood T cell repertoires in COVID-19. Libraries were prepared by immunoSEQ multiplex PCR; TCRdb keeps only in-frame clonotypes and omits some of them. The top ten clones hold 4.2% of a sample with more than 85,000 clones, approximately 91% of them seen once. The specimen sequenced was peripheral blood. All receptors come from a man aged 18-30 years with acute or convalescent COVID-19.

CDR3 residues: CASSQEGTSIYEQYF. The CDR3 DNA reads TGCGCCAGCAGCCAAGAAGGGACTAGCATCTACGAGCAGTACTTC. The rearrangement joins TRBV4-1 to TRBJ2-7; 9 bases are shared with TRBD2. The germline gives CDR1 MGHRA, CDR2 YSYEKL. V dropped 0 bases and J dropped 3; count of bases not matched to a gene: 3. This CDR3 spans 15 amino acids.

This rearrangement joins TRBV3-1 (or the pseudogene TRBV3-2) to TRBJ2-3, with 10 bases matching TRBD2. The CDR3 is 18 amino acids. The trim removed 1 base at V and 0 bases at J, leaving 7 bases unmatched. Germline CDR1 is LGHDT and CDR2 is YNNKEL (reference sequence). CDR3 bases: TGTGCCAGCAGCCAAGGATTGACTAGCGGGCGTAGCACAGATACGCAGTATTTT. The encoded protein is CASSQGLTSGRSTDTQYF.

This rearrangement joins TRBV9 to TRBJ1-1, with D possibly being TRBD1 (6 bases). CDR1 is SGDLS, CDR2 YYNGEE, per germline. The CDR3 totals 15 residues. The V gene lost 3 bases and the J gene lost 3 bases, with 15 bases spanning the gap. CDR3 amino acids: CASSEGHREDTEAFF. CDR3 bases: TGTGCCAGCAGCGAGGGACACCGGGAGGACACTGAAGCTTTCTTT. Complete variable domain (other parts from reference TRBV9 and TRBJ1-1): DSGVTQTPKHLITATGQRVTLRCSPRSGDLSVYWYQQSLDQGLQFLIQYYNGEERAKGNILERFSAQQFPDLHSELNLSSLELGDSALYFCASSEGHREDTEAFFGQGTRLTVV.

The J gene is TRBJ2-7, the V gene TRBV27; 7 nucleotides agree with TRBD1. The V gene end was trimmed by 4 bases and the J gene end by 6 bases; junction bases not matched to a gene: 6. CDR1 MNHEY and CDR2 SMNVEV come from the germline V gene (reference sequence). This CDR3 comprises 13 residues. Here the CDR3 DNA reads TGTGCCAGCAGTTATCTTACAGGGGCCGAGCAGTACTTC. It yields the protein CASSYLTGAEQYF.

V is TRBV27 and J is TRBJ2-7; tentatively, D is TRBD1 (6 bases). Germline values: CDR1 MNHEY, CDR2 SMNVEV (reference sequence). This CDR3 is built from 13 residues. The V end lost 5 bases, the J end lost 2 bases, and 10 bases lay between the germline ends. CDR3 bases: TGTGCCAGCAGTATACGGGACACCTACGAGCAGTACTTC. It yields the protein CASSIRDTYEQYF.

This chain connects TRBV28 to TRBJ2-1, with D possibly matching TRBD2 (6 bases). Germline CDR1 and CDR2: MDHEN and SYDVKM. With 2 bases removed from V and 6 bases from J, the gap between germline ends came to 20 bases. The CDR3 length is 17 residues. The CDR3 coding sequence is TGTGCCAGCAGTTTACGGTTTGTTTTGGGAGGTTCCAATGAGCAGTTCTTC. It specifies CASSLRFVLGGSNEQFF.